The clone carrying this T cell receptor (beta chain) was seen a handful of times. The sample is drawn from a study of regulatory T cells in long-lasting Graves disease. V shed 5 bases and J shed 3 bases, with 20 bases lying between them. This CDR3 spans 17 amino acids. Germline V CDR1 and CDR2: SGHDN, FVKESK. Building of the TCR beta libraries involved iRepertoire HTBI primers and Arm-PCR of CDR3 regions. TCRdb ran MiXCR on the multiplex PCR reads and lists one entry per CDR3 protein. The profile shows about 440,000 distinct CDR3 sequences, about 15% of them singletons. Time point meaning: newly diagnosed GD, antithyroid drugs for less than 3 months. Scientists built the TCR library using RNA that was extracted from PBMCs. The sample was also reused in another study, on T cells in Graves' hyperthyroidism and ophthalmopathy.

This chain connects TRBV14 to TRBJ2-1, with no clear D. This sequence originates from a woman aged 25 to 45 with Graves disease. The sequenced sample was peripheral blood mononuclear cells (PBMCs), obtained at new diagnosis, from a patient treated with antithyroid drugs. DNA for the CDR3: TGTGCCAGCAGCAGCCAACAAAGTATCCTCCTCTACAATGAGCAGTTCTTC. It translates to CASSSQQSILLYNEQFF.